This passage covers 6 T cell receptor beta chains from one sample sequenced in a study of T cell repertoires in cytomegalovirus infection. TCRdb ran MiXCR on the reads and lists one entry per CDR3 protein. Of fewer than 85,000 distinct CDR3 sequences detected, 3% to 4.5% appear once; the ten largest clones hold roughly 22%. Sequencing was done on a sample of PBMCs. These receptors originate from a human donor in good health (CMV status not recorded). Some clones in this sample may be carry-over from other donors' samples.

This clonotype was counted at least ten times. This rearrangement joins TRBV7-2 to TRBJ2-1, with 11 bases lining up with TRBD2. Germline V gene data show CDR1 as SGHTA and CDR2 as FQGNSA. V trimming: 4 bases; J trimming: 10 bases; junction bases outside the gene matches: 3. This CDR3 comprises 13 residues. The CDR3 sequence is CASSSRTSGEQFF. The CDR3 coding sequence is TGTGCCAGCAGCTCCCGGACTAGCGGGGAGCAGTTCTTC.

This clonotype was recorded at least ten times. The genes are TRBV7-2 and TRBJ2-7; D not certain. This CDR3 has 15 residues. Trimming took off 0 bases at V and 0 bases at J, with 9 bases between the two ends. CDR1 SGHTA and CDR2 FQGNSA come from the germline V gene. Here the CDR3 reads CASSLASQSSYEQYF. DNA for the CDR3: TGTGCCAGCAGCTTAGCTTCTCAGAGCTCCTACGAGCAGTACTTC.

At least ten counts were recorded for this clonotype. V and J are TRBV18 and TRBJ2-3; no clear D. Trimming removed 3 bases at V and 1 base at J, with 8 bases between. CDR3 length: 14 amino acids. Germline CDR1 is KGHSH and CDR2 is LQKENI. CDR3 sequence reads: CASSPPDGTDTQYF. In DNA form, the CDR3 reads TGTGCCAGCTCACCCCCGGACGGCACAGATACGCAGTATTTT.

This clonotype has ten or more counts. The chain uses TRBV7-2 and TRBJ2-7; TRBD1 agrees at 9 bases. The CDR3 consists of 14 residues. V gave up 0 bases and J gave up 8 bases; unmatched junction bases: 5. The germline V gene encodes CDR1 SGHTA and CDR2 FQGNSA. The CDR3 loop is CASSLAGTGGQQYF. In DNA form, the CDR3 reads TGTGCCAGCAGCTTAGCGGGAACAGGGGGCCAGCAGTACTTC.

This clonotype was recorded at least ten times. The rearrangement joins TRBV10-3 to TRBJ1-1, with D unresolved. This CDR3 is built from 12 residues. Trimming took off 8 bases at V and 0 bases at J, with 7 bases between the two ends. CDR1 is ENHRY, CDR2 SYGVKD, per germline. DNA of the CDR3: TGTGCCATCGGAAGACTGAACACTGAAGCTTTCTTT. Translation: CAIGRLNTEAFF.

Many counts were recorded for this clonotype. The V gene is TRBV4-3, the J gene TRBJ1-2, with TRBD1 as a possible D gene (5 bases). CDR3 length equals 14 residues. Between the trimmed V and J ends, which lost 1 base and 3 bases, there was a span of 9 bases. Germline assignment: CDR1 LGHNA and CDR2 YSLEER. The CDR3 DNA follows: TGCGCCAGCAGCCAAGCGGCCAGGGACTATGGCTACACCTTC. Its translation: CASSQAARDYGYTF.